The 24 T cell receptor beta chains given below trace back to one sample, sequenced in a study of shared clonotypes between healthy human individuals. Naive CD8 cells lacked CD45RO, underwent positive selection for CCR7 and left out terminally differentiated effector memory CD45RA+ cells. Here immunoSEQ multiplex PCR was the method, and the copy in TCRdb shows in-frame clones only, minus some. The sample has some 2.1 million clones, around 96% seen once. Sequenced material: naive CD8+ T cells sorted from blood. The receptors stem from a man between 18 and 35 years old in good health.

Written as DNA, the CDR3 is TGCGCCAGCAGCTTGACAGGGTTGGGAGAGACCCAGTACTTC. It translates to CASSLTGLGETQYF. This chain joins TRBV10-2 and TRBJ2-5; TRBD1 agrees at 7 bases. Per germline, CDR1 WSHSY and CDR2 SAAADI. CDR3 length equals 14 residues. Losses at the gene ends were 6 bases for V and 4 bases for J; bases not matched to a gene: 8.

The V gene is TRBV7-8, the J gene TRBJ2-7; 9 bases align to TRBD2. Germline-derived CDR1 and CDR2 are SGHVS and FQNEAQ. Trimming took 4 bases from V and 4 from J; bases not matched to a gene: 11. This CDR3 is built from 16 residues. The CDR3 region has the DNA TGTGCCAGCAGCTCCCCGACTAGCGGTTTTAGGTACGAGCAGTACTTC. Amino acids: CASSSPTSGFRYEQYF.

The gene calls are TRBV5-1 and TRBJ2-3; D may be TRBD2 (6 bases). Deletions cut 7 bases from V and 0 bases from J, with 12 bases between. The CDR3 is 14 residues long. Per germline, CDR1 SGHRS and CDR2 YFSETQ. The CDR3 DNA is TGCGCCAGCTCCCGGGAGTTCAGCACAGATACGCAGTATTTT. Translated: CASSREFSTDTQYF.

This chain links TRBV28 with TRBJ2-1, with a tentative D call TRBD1 (6 bases). Germline loops: CDR1 MDHEN, CDR2 SYDVKM. Trimming shortened V by 5 bases and J by 6 bases, and 17 bases separated the two germline ends. The CDR3 totals 15 residues. The CDR3 sequence: CASSTDSQRGNEQFF. CDR3 DNA: TGTGCCAGCAGTACGGACAGCCAAAGGGGCAATGAGCAGTTCTTC. The full variable domain, rest sourced from reference TRBV28 and TRBJ2-1, is DVKVTQSSRYLVKRTGEKVFLECVQDMDHENMFWYRQDPGLGLRLIYFSYDVKMKEKGDIPEGYSVSREKKERFSLILESASTNQTSMYLCASSTDSQRGNEQFFGPGTRLTVL.

V usage is TRBV4-3 and J usage is TRBJ2-7, with 15 bases lining up with TRBD2. Germline CDR1 is LGHNA and CDR2 is YSLEER. This CDR3 has 18 residues. Unmatched junction bases numbered 9, after V lost 4 bases and J lost 2 bases. For the CDR3, the DNA is TGCGCCAGCAGCCCCGGATCCGGGACTAGCGGGAGGACCTACGAGCAGTACTTC. Translation: CASSPGSGTSGRTYEQYF.

The J gene is TRBJ2-7, the V gene TRBV29-1; TRBD2 aligns across 11 bases. Germline V gene lookup returns CDR1 SQVTM and CDR2 ANQGSEA. The trim removed 2 bases at V and 6 bases at J, leaving 6 bases unmatched. This CDR3 region has 14 residues. This CDR3 reads CSVEKLAGGGEQYF. The CDR3 DNA is TGCAGCGTTGAAAAGCTAGCGGGGGGAGGCGAGCAGTACTTC.

With regard to this clone: The identical CDR3 is also encoded by other nucleotide sequences in the sample. The rearrangement uses TRBV29-1 and TRBJ2-1; D gene ambiguous. The V end lost 6 bases, the J end lost 1 base, and 4 bases lay between the germline ends. The V gene's germline CDR1 is SQVTM and CDR2 ANQGSEA. The CDR3 spans 11 residues. CDR3 in DNA: TGCAGCGTCCGATCCTACAATGAGCAGTTCTTC. Amino acids: CSVRSYNEQFF.

This chain joins TRBV28 and TRBJ1-1, with D possibly matching TRBD1 (5 bases). In germline, CDR1 is MDHEN, CDR2 SYDVKM. The V end was cut by 4 bases, the J end by 3 bases, with 12 bases between. The CDR3 consists of 14 residues. This chain's CDR3 is CASSSTGGDTEAFF. In DNA form, the CDR3 reads TGTGCCAGCAGTTCTACAGGTGGTGACACTGAAGCTTTCTTT. The complete variable domain, with remaining parts taken from reference TRBV28 and TRBJ1-1, reads DVKVTQSSRYLVKRTGEKVFLECVQDMDHENMFWYRQDPGLGLRLIYFSYDVKMKEKGDIPEGYSVSREKKERFSLILESASTNQTSMYLCASSSTGGDTEAFFGQGTRLTVV.

The J gene is TRBJ2-3, the V gene TRBV5-6; D not certain. CDR1 SGHDT and CDR2 YYEEEE come from the germline V gene. This CDR3 comprises 15 residues. Trimming removed 0 bases from V and 5 bases from J, with 13 bases in between. The DNA for the CDR3 is TGTGCCAGCAGCTTGGAGGGAACGTTGATAGATACGCAGTATTTT. Translated: CASSLEGTLIDTQYF.

The CDR3 here is CASSRGSYEQYF. CDR3 nucleotides: TGTGCCAGCAGCCGGGGCTCCTACGAGCAGTACTTC. The chain uses TRBV9 and TRBJ2-7, with D possibly TRBD2 on 5 matching bases. This CDR3 comprises 12 residues. The ends were cut back, 4 bases at V and 0 bases at J, with 5 bases in the middle. Germline CDR1 reads SGDLS; CDR2 reads YYNGEE.

The gene calls are TRBV4-1 and TRBJ2-3; no definite D call. The V end was cut by 1 base, the J end by 2 bases, with 7 bases between. Looked up from germline, CDR1 is MGHRA and CDR2 is YSYEKL. The CDR3 loop spans 14 amino acids. This CDR3 is CASSQVSITDTQYF. The CDR3, as DNA: TGCGCCAGCAGCCAAGTGTCGATCACAGATACGCAGTATTTT.

As concerns this clone: One end of the junction does not line up with germline, which may come from a read error. The genes are TRBV15 and TRBJ1-2; D is ambiguous. The CDR3 has 14 amino acids. Germline lookup yields CDR1 LNHNV and CDR2 YYDKDF (reference sequence). The CDR3 loop reads CATSRVAETYDYTF. CDR3 bases: TGTGCCACCAGCAGAGTAGCAGAGACCTATGACTACACCTTC.

This chain uses TRBV29-1 with TRBJ2-3; D may match TRBD1 or TRBD2 (6 bases each). There are 14 residues in the CDR3. The germline V and J ends were trimmed by 7 bases and 0 bases, with 14 bases remaining between them. Germline-derived CDR1 and CDR2 are SQVTM and ANQGSEA. Here the CDR3 DNA reads TGCAGCGCCTCGGGGGCGACTAGCACAGATACGCAGTATTTT. Translated, it gives CSASGATSTDTQYF.

V gene TRBV2 combines with J gene TRBJ1-1; a weak D match, TRBD1 (6 bases). Trimming shortened V by 11 bases and J by 0 bases, and 28 bases separated the two germline ends. The CDR3 is made up of 18 amino acids. Germline-derived CDR1 and CDR2 are SNHLY and FYNNEI. The CDR3 DNA sequence: TGTGCCGCAGGGCTGGGGGGCAGCCTAGGACTCTTGAACACTGAAGCTTTCTTT. This translates into CAAGLGGSLGLLNTEAFF.

A single count supports this clone. This chain links TRBV5-1 with TRBJ2-7, with 9 bases fitting TRBD1. The trim removed 4 bases at V and 7 bases at J, leaving 15 bases unmatched. CDR3 size: 16 residues. Germline CDR1 SGHRS, CDR2 YFSETQ. This CDR3 is CASSGSGGTGRREQYF. The CDR3 DNA sequence: TGCGCCAGCAGCGGGAGCGGAGGGACAGGGCGACGGGAGCAGTACTTC.

The chain recombines TRBV13 with TRBJ2-7; possibly TRBD1 or TRBD2 for D (5 bases each). The CDR3 is 12 amino acids. From germline, CDR1 is PRHDT and CDR2 FYEKMQ (reference sequence). V shed 2 bases and J shed 6 bases, with 8 bases lying between them. CDR3 coding DNA: TGTGCCAGCAGCTTACGGGGACCCGAGCAGTACTTC. Its protein is CASSLRGPEQYF.

The chain combines TRBV9 with TRBJ1-5; 9 nucleotides align to TRBD1. The CDR3 loop spans 15 amino acids. From germline, CDR1 is SGDLS and CDR2 YYNGEE. V lost 3 bases and J lost 5; bases outside the gene matches: 6. In DNA, the CDR3 is TGTGCCAGCAGCGCCTCCGGGACAGGGTATCAGCCCCAGCATTTT. Its protein is CASSASGTGYQPQHF. The full variable domain, in which reference TRBV9 and TRBJ1-5 provide the parts outside the CDR3, is DSGVTQTPKHLITATGQRVTLRCSPRSGDLSVYWYQQSLDQGLQFLIQYYNGEERAKGNILERFSAQQFPDLHSELNLSSLELGDSALYFCASSASGTGYQPQHFGDGTRLSIL.

In the case of this clone: The same CDR3 also results from other DNA sequences found in this sample. The J gene is TRBJ2-2, the V gene TRBV27; TRBD2 aligns across 7 bases. V was pared by 2 bases and J by 5 bases, with 2 bases of the junction left unmatched. Germline V gene sequence: CDR1 MNHEY, CDR2 SMNVEV (reference sequence). There are 14 residues in the CDR3. The CDR3: CASSLAGETGELFF. The CDR3 coding sequence is TGTGCCAGCAGTTTAGCGGGAGAGACCGGGGAGCTGTTTTTT.

The chain links TRBV11-3 to TRBJ2-1; D not certain. Germline V gene data show CDR1 as SGHNT and CDR2 as YENEEA. With 4 bases removed from V and 5 bases from J, the gap between germline ends came to 6 bases. The CDR3 is 12 amino acids. The CDR3 reads CASSSQNNEQFF. CDR3 nucleotide sequence: TGTGCCAGCAGCTCCCAAAACAATGAGCAGTTCTTC.

The chain links TRBV2 to TRBJ2-3, with 12 bases aligning to TRBD2. V lost 7 bases to trimming and J lost 2 bases; unmatched junction nucleotides: 10. This CDR3 has 17 amino acids. Per germline, CDR1 SNHLY and CDR2 FYNNEI. In nucleotides, the CDR3 is TGTGCCAGCACTCATATTCGGACTAGCGGGGACACAGATACGCAGTATTTT. It translates to CASTHIRTSGDTDTQYF.

A remark on this clone: This specimen includes other DNA sequences encoding the same CDR3. The chain's CDR3 is CASSLAGPTDTQYF. CDR3 coding DNA: TGTGCCAGCAGCCTAGCGGGGCCCACAGATACGCAGTATTTT. This chain connects TRBV13 to TRBJ2-3; 9 bases match TRBD2. Germline-derived CDR1 and CDR2 are PRHDT and FYEKMQ (reference sequence). Trimming at V came to 5 bases and at J to 2 bases, leaving 2 bases not matched to a gene. This CDR3 comprises 14 residues.

This chain links TRBV4-3 with TRBJ1-1; D is possibly TRBD1 (5 bases). V lost 1 base, J lost 4 bases, and 13 bases lay in between. Per germline, CDR1 LGHNA and CDR2 YSLEER. This CDR3 is built from 15 residues. This CDR3 is CASSQGTSRGTEAFF. The CDR3 DNA is TGCGCCAGCAGCCAAGGGACCTCAAGGGGCACTGAAGCTTTCTTT.

The rearrangement joins TRBV7-9 to TRBJ2-6, with 9 bases lining up with TRBD2. V was clipped by 3 bases and J by 0 bases; unmatched bases: 9. Germline values: CDR1 SEHNR, CDR2 FQNEAQ (reference sequence). CDR3 size: 19 residues. The CDR3 nucleotides read TGTGCCAGCAGCTTTGGCCCCGGACTAGCGTACTCTGGGGCCAACGTCCTGACTTTC. The encoded protein is CASSFGPGLAYSGANVLTF. The variable domain in full, completed from reference TRBV7-9 and TRBJ2-6, reads DTGVSQNPRHKITKRGQNVTFRCDPISEHNRLYWYRQTLGQGPEFLTYFQNEAQLEKSRLLSDRFSAERPKGSFSTLEIQRTEQGDSAMYLCASSFGPGLAYSGANVLTFGAGSRLTVL.

The chain is built from TRBV30 and TRBJ1-6, with D unclear. V dropped 2 bases and J dropped 2 bases, with 19 bases sitting between them. The CDR3 is made up of 18 amino acids. Germline V CDR1 and CDR2: GTSNPN, SVGIG (reference sequence). The CDR3 spells CAWSLDGPPRPYNSPLHF. CDR3 sequence (DNA): TGTGCCTGGAGTCTTGATGGGCCCCCCCGGCCCTATAATTCACCCCTCCACTTT. The full variable domain, in which reference TRBV30 and TRBJ1-6 provide the parts outside the CDR3, is SQTIHQWPATLVQPVGSPLSLECTVEGTSNPNLYWYRQAAGRGLQLLFYSVGIGQISSEVPQNLSASRPQDRQFILSSKKLLLSDSGFYLCAWSLDGPPRPYNSPLHFGNGTRLTVT.